The 27 T cell receptor beta chains below were found in one sample sequenced in a study of T-cell reconstitution after alpha-beta-depleted transplantation in children. Construction of the TCRbeta library involved unique molecular identifiers. TCRdb called the PCR reads again in MiXCR, with one record for every CDR3 protein. This table has around 960,000 distinct CDR3 sequences, 25% to 30% appearing once. The sequences come from PBMCs, mostly from graft donor cells, collected 360 days after TCRalphabeta/CD19-depleted stem cell transplant. The receptors shown here come from a boy under three years old who had a stem cell transplant for SCID, so the T cells may come from the graft donor.

The sample holds a few counts of this clonotype. This sequence joins TRBV20-1 and TRBJ2-7; D not certain. This CDR3 is 13 amino acids long. The V end was cut by 2 bases, the J end by 2 bases, with 10 bases between. Germline CDR1 reads DFQATT; CDR2 reads SNEGSKA (reference sequence). The CDR3 region is CSARFPATYEQYF. DNA of the CDR3: TGCAGTGCTAGATTTCCAGCCACCTACGAGCAGTACTTC.

The V and J genes are TRBV15 and TRBJ1-5; possible D gene TRBD1, 6 bases. The germline V gene has CDR1 LNHNV and CDR2 YYDKDF (reference sequence). V lost 0 bases to trimming and J lost 5 bases, with 11 bases between them. The CDR3 has 15 amino acids. In DNA, the CDR3 is TGTGCCACCAGCAGAGATTTGGGGGCTCATCAGCCCCAGCATTTT. Translating it yields CATSRDLGAHQPQHF.

The CDR3 DNA sequence: TGTGCCATCAGTGAGTCGCCGCGGGGGCGGGAAGAGACCCAGTACTTC. Translated, it gives CAISESPRGREETQYF. The V gene is TRBV10-3, the J gene TRBJ2-5; D possibly corresponds to TRBD2 (7 bases). This CDR3 contains 16 residues. Trimming shortened V by 0 bases and J by 3 bases, and 14 bases separated the two germline ends. Germline V gene lookup returns CDR1 ENHRY and CDR2 SYGVKD.

The rearrangement links TRBV20-1 to TRBJ2-1; TRBD1 matches at 9 bases. The length of the CDR3 is 15 residues. From germline, CDR1 is DFQATT and CDR2 SNEGSKA (reference sequence). With V trimmed by 3 bases and J by 8 bases, 11 bases remained unmatched. CDR3 loop: CSASLGQGLFDEQFF. The CDR3 nucleotides are TGCAGTGCTAGCCTGGGACAGGGACTATTCGATGAGCAGTTCTTC.

The chain combines TRBV20-1 with TRBJ2-1, with D unclear. This CDR3 is built from 13 residues. In germline, CDR1 is DFQATT, CDR2 SNEGSKA (reference sequence). Trimming stripped 5 bases from V and 7 bases from J, with 15 bases between. This CDR3 is CSARSTNFNEQFF. The DNA for the CDR3 is TGCAGTGCTCGGTCTACCAATTTTAATGAGCAGTTCTTC.

This clonotype showed up just a few times. The V gene is TRBV12-3 or TRBV12-4, the J gene TRBJ2-5, with D possibly TRBD2 on 5 matching bases. The CDR3 extends over 14 amino acids. V was clipped by 3 bases and J by 4 bases, with 12 bases between them. CDR3 in amino acids: CASSLSLALETQYF. The DNA of the CDR3 is TGTGCCAGCAGTTTGAGTCTAGCCCTAGAGACCCAGTACTTC.

This clonotype was seen a few times. The chain employs TRBV10-3 and TRBJ1-1; a weak D match, TRBD1 (5 bases). CDR1 and CDR2 (germline): ENHRY, SYGVKD. V was pared by 2 bases and J by 6 bases, with 10 bases between. CDR3 length equals 13 residues. CDR3 nucleotides: TGTGCCATCAGTGAGACCCTCAGGGCTGAAGCTTTCTTT. It is translated as CAISETLRAEAFF.

The rearrangement links TRBV24-1 to TRBJ1-5; possibly TRBD1 for D (5 bases). The CDR3 sequence is 16 residues long. Trimming stripped 5 bases from V and 2 bases from J, with 15 bases between. Germline V CDR1 and CDR2: KGHDR, SFDVKD. The CDR3 DNA reads TGTGCCACCAGTGCGAGGGGAGTAGCGGGCAATCAGCCCCAGCATTTT. Residues: CATSARGVAGNQPQHF.

The chain links TRBV20-1 to TRBJ2-4, with no clear D. Germline loops: CDR1 DFQATT, CDR2 SNEGSKA (reference sequence). Between the trimmed V and J ends, which lost 6 bases and 2 bases, there was a span of 17 bases. The CDR3 totals 15 residues. CDR3 nucleotide sequence: TGCAGTGCCGGTAACGCAAGGGATACCAAAAACATTCAGTACTTC. Amino acids: CSAGNARDTKNIQYF.

This clonotype was counted a few times. The genes are TRBV7-8 and TRBJ2-7; D gene ambiguous. V was trimmed by 3 bases and J by 1 base, leaving 7 bases between them. The CDR3 runs 13 residues. From germline, CDR1 is SGHVS and CDR2 FQNEAQ. The CDR3: CASSFHWSYEQYF. The CDR3 nucleotides read TGTGCCAGCAGCTTCCACTGGTCCTACGAGCAGTACTTC.

In this sample, this clonotype turned up many times. This chain links TRBV5-1 with TRBJ2-3; D gene uncertain. This CDR3 region has 13 residues. Trimming removed 0 bases at V and 8 bases at J, with 10 bases between. Germline assignment: CDR1 SGHRS and CDR2 YFSETQ. CDR3: CASSLDTPGTQYF. Here the CDR3 DNA reads TGCGCCAGCAGCTTGGACACCCCGGGTACGCAGTATTTT.

This chain links TRBV20-1 with TRBJ2-2, with D tentatively TRBD2 (6 bases). The CDR3 covers 15 residues. The germline V gene has CDR1 DFQATT and CDR2 SNEGSKA (reference sequence). Trimming shortened V by 3 bases and J by 6 bases, and 17 bases separated the two germline ends. The DNA for the CDR3 is TGCAGTGCTAGGGATTTCGGGGGAATGCCCGGGGAGCTGTTTTTT. Protein product: CSARDFGGMPGELFF.

The genes are TRBV12-3 or TRBV12-4 and TRBJ1-2; D perhaps matches TRBD1 (6 bases). The CDR3 covers 15 residues. Trimming removed 5 bases at V and 4 bases at J, with 17 bases between. CDR3 protein: CASSPPTGFGYGYTF. The CDR3 nucleotides read TGTGCCAGCAGTCCCCCCACAGGGTTCGGCTATGGCTACACCTTC.

J is TRBJ2-3 and V is TRBV12-3 or TRBV12-4, with D perhaps matching TRBD1 (6 bases). V shed 6 bases and J shed 3 bases, with 16 bases lying between them. This CDR3 spans 15 amino acids. The CDR3 sequence is CASSSPQGRTDTQYF. DNA for the CDR3: TGTGCCAGCAGCTCTCCACAGGGAAGGACAGATACGCAGTATTTT.

This clonotype was counted only a few times. CDR3 in DNA: TGTGCCAGCAGCTCGTGGGGAATAAGCAATCAGCCCCAGCATTTT. Protein: CASSSWGISNQPQHF. The chain couples TRBV6-2 or TRBV6-3 to TRBJ1-5; D unresolved. The CDR3 covers 15 residues. Germline loops: CDR1 MNHEY, CDR2 SVGEGT. V lost 6 bases and J 1 base, leaving 13 bases between the germline ends.

The chain carries TRBV30 and TRBJ2-2; TRBD1 matches at 9 bases. Germline trimming cut 2 bases from V and 7 bases from J; bases unmatched to any gene: 5. Germline CDR1 is GTSNPN and CDR2 is SVGIG (reference sequence). The CDR3 loop spans 14 amino acids. CDR3 DNA: TGTGCCTGGAGTTTACAGGGGGCTGGCGGGGAGCTGTTTTTT. Translating gives CAWSLQGAGGELFF.

The V and J genes are TRBV7-7 and TRBJ2-1; D call uncertain. Germline V gene data show CDR1 as SSHAT and CDR2 as FNYEAQ (reference sequence). Trimming removed 0 bases at V and 9 bases at J, with 15 bases between. This CDR3 comprises 15 residues. The CDR3 coding sequence is TGTGCCAGCAGCTTAGCGCGACGCCCCCGGACTGAGCAGTTCTTC. Protein product: CASSLARRPRTEQFF.

This chain links TRBV20-1 with TRBJ2-1; TRBD2 matches 9 bases. V shed 7 bases, J shed 5 bases, and the junction held 12 bases outside the gene matches. The CDR3 contains 15 residues. Per germline, CDR1 DFQATT and CDR2 SNEGSKA (reference sequence). CDR3 loop: CSVPISAGGDNEQFF. CDR3 bases: TGCAGTGTACCTATTAGCGCGGGGGGGGACAATGAGCAGTTCTTC.

In its sample, this clonotype was seen a few times. DNA for the CDR3: TGCAGCGCCCGGCTCTCGCCCCGGGAGCAGTACTTC. Protein product: CSARLSPREQYF. The V gene is TRBV29-1, the J gene TRBJ2-7, with unresolved D. The CDR3 consists of 12 residues. The V gene's germline CDR1 is SQVTM and CDR2 ANQGSEA. Trimming pared 7 bases from V and 7 bases from J, leaving 17 bases between.

In its sample, this clonotype was seen a few times. The chain has TRBV5-1 and TRBJ2-3, with no clear D. Germline V gene sequence: CDR1 SGHRS, CDR2 YFSETQ. The CDR3 is made up of 15 amino acids. Trimming took off 4 bases at V and 1 base at J, with 13 bases between the two ends. CDR3 loop: CASSQDGLGTDTQYF. DNA for the CDR3: TGCGCCAGCAGCCAGGACGGTCTAGGCACAGATACGCAGTATTTT.

The chain has TRBV27 and TRBJ2-7; D unresolved. Germline V gives CDR1 MNHEY, CDR2 SMNVEV (reference sequence). CDR3 length equals 13 residues. With 3 bases removed from V and 4 bases from J, the gap between germline ends came to 10 bases. This chain's CDR3 is CASSFGLWYEQYF. CDR3 in DNA: TGTGCCAGCAGTTTTGGGCTTTGGTACGAGCAGTACTTC.

The chain carries TRBV10-2 and TRBJ1-1; tentative D call: TRBD1 (5 bases). This CDR3 spans 15 amino acids. The V end was cut by 8 bases, the J end by 0 bases, with 16 bases between. From germline, CDR1 is WSHSY and CDR2 SAAADI. The CDR3 region has the DNA TGCGCCAGCGTTAATGTGGGACGGGTGAACACTGAAGCTTTCTTT. Translated: CASVNVGRVNTEAFF.

The CDR3, as DNA: TGCAGCGTCAGGGGGGGCGGAGGCGAGACCCAGTACTTC. It codes for CSVRGGGGETQYF. V and J are TRBV29-1 and TRBJ2-5; either TRBD1 or TRBD2 may fit D (7 bases each). CDR3 length: 13 amino acids. V gave up 6 bases and J gave up 5 bases, with 16 bases separating them. Germline loops: CDR1 SQVTM, CDR2 ANQGSEA.

The chain uses TRBV18 and TRBJ2-5; TRBD2 matches at 8 bases. The CDR3 is 16 amino acids. Germline CDR1 is KGHSH and CDR2 is LQKENI. After removal of 5 bases from V and 1 base from J, the junction contained 9 bases not matched to a gene. Here the CDR3 reads CASSVVAGPIQETQYF. In DNA form, the CDR3 reads TGTGCCAGCTCAGTTGTAGCGGGGCCCATCCAAGAGACCCAGTACTTC.

The chain employs TRBV28 and TRBJ2-4; a weak D match, TRBD2 (6 bases). CDR3 length: 17 amino acids. V was cut by 5 bases and J by 3 bases, with 20 bases left in between. Germline CDR1 and CDR2: MDHEN and SYDVKM. The CDR3 DNA reads TGTGCCAGCAGTCCCGGGCCCACGGAGGGCCACAAAAACATTCAGTACTTC. Amino acids: CASSPGPTEGHKNIQYF.

This clonotype showed up just once. V gene TRBV30 combines with J gene TRBJ1-6; maybe TRBD1 (6 bases). The germline CDR1 and CDR2 sequences are GTSNPN and SVGIG (reference sequence). Between the trimmed V and J ends, which lost 4 bases and 7 bases, there was a span of 8 bases. CDR3 length equals 12 residues. CDR3 sequence: CAWIQGNSPLHF. CDR3 sequence (DNA): TGTGCCTGGATCCAGGGGAATTCACCCCTCCACTTT.

This clonotype was counted only a few times. This chain connects TRBV20-1 to TRBJ2-1, with TRBD2 matching over 7 bases. The CDR3 contains 16 residues. Germline loops: CDR1 DFQATT, CDR2 SNEGSKA (reference sequence). V shed 0 bases and J 4 bases; nucleotides not matched to a gene: 9. The chain's CDR3 is CSARDVRLAVYNEQFF. The CDR3 region has the DNA TGCAGTGCTAGAGATGTTCGCCTAGCGGTTTACAATGAGCAGTTCTTC.